The 20 T cell receptor beta chains below all came from one sample that was sequenced in a study of post-analysis software for immune sequencing data. Prepared libraries of TCR beta cDNA carried unique molecular identifiers. TCRdb recomputed calls from the PCR reads with MiXCR, one row per CDR3 protein. The profile shows approximately 460,000 distinct CDR3 sequences, over 35% of them singletons. General observations from the study: TRBV segments more frequent in patients than in controls numbered about 5 and included TRBV5-6, TRBV5-1 and TRBV20-1.

These receptors are not linked to any known antigen. Sequencing was carried out using blood. Receptors were obtained from a girl aged 10 to 17 with multiple sclerosis.

The sample holds a few counts of this clonotype. V and J are TRBV6-5 and TRBJ1-2; possible D gene TRBD1, 6 bases. The germline CDR1 and CDR2 sequences are MNHEY and SVGAGI. Deletions cut 0 bases from V and 7 bases from J, with 15 bases between. The CDR3 totals 15 residues. CDR3 bases: TGTGCCAGCAGTTACTCGAAACAGGGAATAGGTGGCTACACCTTC. Amino acids: CASSYSKQGIGGYTF.

In this sample, this clonotype turned up a few times. The chain joins TRBV7-6 to TRBJ2-7; D is unclear. This CDR3 comprises 16 residues. The V end lost 2 bases, the J end lost 1 base, and 15 bases lay between the germline ends. Germline CDR1 SGHVS, CDR2 FNYEAQ. The CDR3 region is CASSLKLAATSYEQYF. CDR3 DNA sequence: TGTGCCAGCAGCTTAAAGCTGGCGGCTACTTCCTACGAGCAGTACTTC.

The table lists this clonotype with a few counts. This chain joins TRBV5-6 and TRBJ2-1; D unresolved. Germline lookup yields CDR1 SGHDT and CDR2 YYEEEE. V lost 0 bases to trimming and J lost 1 base, with 8 bases between them. There are 15 residues in the CDR3. CDR3 coding DNA: TGTGCCAGCAGCTTGGCCAGCAAGTCCTACAATGAGCAGTTCTTC. Protein product: CASSLASKSYNEQFF.

In its sample, this clonotype was seen many times. This sequence joins TRBV27 and TRBJ2-1; 9 bases align to TRBD1. V was clipped by 6 bases and J by 9 bases; unmatched bases: 12. The CDR3 length is 15 residues. CDR1 and CDR2 from the germline V gene are MNHEY and SMNVEV (reference sequence). CDR3 sequence: CASRTGTGRSGEQFF. In nucleotides, the CDR3 is TGTGCCAGCAGGACCGGGACAGGGAGATCGGGTGAGCAGTTCTTC.

The chain links TRBV13 to TRBJ2-5, with 10 bases matching TRBD2. This CDR3 has 17 residues. Germline V lookup: CDR1 PRHDT, CDR2 FYEKMQ (reference sequence). With V trimmed by 4 bases and J by 1 base, 9 bases remained unmatched. The CDR3 DNA follows: TGTGCCAGCAGCTCTTATCTAGCGGGAGTAACCCAAGAGACCCAGTACTTC. It translates to CASSSYLAGVTQETQYF.

This chain connects TRBV28 to TRBJ2-1; D is unresolved. Germline V CDR1 and CDR2: MDHEN, SYDVKM. V was clipped by 11 bases and J by 1 base, with 9 bases between them. The CDR3 covers 12 residues. CDR3 in DNA: TGTGCCGCCGGCTGGTCCTACAATGAGCAGTTCTTC. Protein product: CAAGWSYNEQFF.

The chain joins TRBV9 to TRBJ1-1, with TRBD1 matching 11 bases. Germline CDR1 is SGDLS and CDR2 is YYNGEE. The CDR3 runs 18 residues. J lost 4 bases, V lost 0 bases, and 11 bases had no gene match. The CDR3 DNA reads as TGTGCCAGCAGCGTAGGTCTTACTGGGACAGGGGGGAGCACTGAAGCTTTCTTT. Translation gives CASSVGLTGTGGSTEAFF. Full variable domain (missing parts from reference TRBV9 and TRBJ1-1): DSGVTQTPKHLITATGQRVTLRCSPRSGDLSVYWYQQSLDQGLQFLIQYYNGEERAKGNILERFSAQQFPDLHSELNLSSLELGDSALYFCASSVGLTGTGGSTEAFFGQGTRLTVV.

The sample holds a few counts of this clonotype. The chain uses TRBV20-1 and TRBJ2-3; D is perhaps TRBD2 (6 bases). This CDR3 comprises 17 residues. Germline CDR1 reads DFQATT; CDR2 reads SNEGSKA (reference sequence). V was cut by 2 bases and J by 4 bases, with 22 bases left in between. CDR3 sequence reads: CSARLEGGIILADTQYF. The CDR3 DNA reads TGCAGTGCTAGATTGGAAGGCGGGATAATCTTAGCAGATACGCAGTATTTT.

In its sample, this clonotype was seen a few times. The V and J genes are TRBV20-1 and TRBJ2-1, with 12 bases fitting TRBD1. V shed 0 bases, J shed 5 bases, and the junction held 5 bases outside the gene matches. The CDR3 is 16 amino acids. Germline assignment: CDR1 DFQATT and CDR2 SNEGSKA (reference sequence). Here the CDR3 DNA reads TGCAGTGCTAGAGATTGGGACAGGGGGCCCGACAATGAGCAGTTCTTC. This codes for CSARDWDRGPDNEQFF.

The rearrangement links TRBV12-3 or TRBV12-4 to TRBJ1-2; perhaps TRBD1 as D (5 bases). The V gene lost 6 bases and the J gene lost 4 bases, with 15 bases spanning the gap. The CDR3 runs 14 residues. The CDR3 reads CASSGRVGGYGYTF. For the CDR3, the DNA is TGTGCCAGCAGCGGTCGGGTTGGGGGCTATGGCTACACCTTC.

The chain combines TRBV12-3 or TRBV12-4 with TRBJ2-7; 9 bases map to TRBD1. The CDR3 has 13 residues. With 5 bases clipped from V and 5 bases from J, the junction kept 4 bases outside the gene matches. This CDR3 reads CASSPRTGDEQYF. CDR3 DNA: TGTGCCAGCAGTCCTCGGACAGGGGACGAGCAGTACTTC.

This clonotype was observed a handful of times. The V call is TRBV20-1, the J call TRBJ2-5; either TRBD1 or TRBD2 may fit D (5 bases each). Germline CDR1 and CDR2: DFQATT and SNEGSKA (reference sequence). This CDR3 has 12 amino acids. Deletions cut 3 bases from V and 5 bases from J, with 10 bases between. CDR3 nucleotide sequence: TGCAGTGCTAGGGGGGATTTGGAGACCCAGTACTTC. Translated: CSARGDLETQYF.

The table lists this clonotype with a few counts. CDR3 bases: TGCAGTGCTAGAGAGGGGAGCTATGGCTACACCTTC. Residues: CSAREGSYGYTF. This sequence joins TRBV20-1 and TRBJ1-2; D call uncertain. This CDR3 comprises 12 residues. V lost 0 bases and J 4 bases, leaving 6 bases between the germline ends. The germline V gene encodes CDR1 DFQATT and CDR2 SNEGSKA (reference sequence).

The chain is built from TRBV29-1 and TRBJ1-5; D is perhaps TRBD1 (6 bases). The germline V and J ends were trimmed by 7 bases and 3 bases, with 16 bases remaining between them. This CDR3 comprises 14 residues. Germline loops: CDR1 SQVTM, CDR2 ANQGSEA. The CDR3 DNA follows: TGCAGCGCCTCGGGGGGGGCTGACAATCAGCCCCAGCATTTT. It codes for CSASGGADNQPQHF.

The V gene is TRBV29-1, the J gene TRBJ1-2, with no clear D. Germline CDR1 is SQVTM and CDR2 is ANQGSEA. The CDR3 totals 14 residues. V dropped 3 bases and J dropped 4 bases, with 15 bases sitting between them. The CDR3 DNA reads TGCAGCGTTGATTGGGCCGACGGAACCTATGGCTACACCTTC. It yields the protein CSVDWADGTYGYTF.

The chain links TRBV28 to TRBJ2-1; 7 bases are shared with TRBD2. J lost 2 bases, V lost 5 bases, and 9 bases had no gene match. In germline, CDR1 is MDHEN, CDR2 SYDVKM. This CDR3 is 16 amino acids long. The CDR3 region is CASSPSGTTPYNEQFF. The DNA for the CDR3 is TGTGCCAGCAGTCCGTCCGGGACTACACCCTACAATGAGCAGTTCTTC.

This clonotype has only a few counts. The genes are TRBV27 and TRBJ2-1; 11 bases map to TRBD2. Germline V CDR1 and CDR2: MNHEY, SMNVEV (reference sequence). The CDR3 sequence is 14 residues long. Trimming took 10 bases from V and 4 from J; bases not matched to a gene: 6. The CDR3, as DNA: TGTGCCACCGTCGGGACTAGCGGTTACAATGAGCAGTTCTTC. Translating gives CATVGTSGYNEQFF.

This clonotype was seen a handful of times. The gene calls are TRBV10-3 and TRBJ2-1; D may be TRBD2 (6 bases). CDR1 and CDR2 (germline): ENHRY, SYGVKD. With 0 bases removed from V and 4 bases from J, the gap between germline ends came to 16 bases. The CDR3 is 17 amino acids. The CDR3 region has the DNA TGTGCCATCAGTGAGTCGGATCCGGGACTTATGTACAATGAGCAGTTCTTC. It specifies CAISESDPGLMYNEQFF.

The chain recombines TRBV28 with TRBJ1-1; D not certain. The V end was cut by 2 bases, the J end by 4 bases, with 5 bases between. Germline CDR1 and CDR2: MDHEN and SYDVKM. The CDR3 loop spans 12 amino acids. The CDR3 loop reads CASSLIFTEAFF. The CDR3 DNA is TGTGCCAGCAGTTTAATTTTCACTGAAGCTTTCTTT. The full variable domain, in which reference TRBV28 and TRBJ1-1 provide the parts outside the CDR3, is DVKVTQSSRYLVKRTGEKVFLECVQDMDHENMFWYRQDPGLGLRLIYFSYDVKMKEKGDIPEGYSVSREKKERFSLILESASTNQTSMYLCASSLIFTEAFFGQGTRLTVV.

The V call is TRBV7-9, the J call TRBJ2-1; 8 bases agree with TRBD2. The DNA end is more similar to TRBJ2-7, so the J call may be wrong. The germline V gene has CDR1 SEHNR and CDR2 FQNEAQ (reference sequence). The CDR3 loop spans 17 amino acids. CDR3 region: CASSHPRSGSPYNEQYF. CDR3 nucleotides: TGTGCCAGCAGCCACCCTAGGAGCGGGAGCCCCTACAATGAGCAGTACTTC.